The sequence of this TCR beta chain was determined in a study of cytomegalovirus exposure and HLA in healthy donors. Study-level findings and limits: Researchers left out some V segments, among them TRBV6-2 and TRBV6-3, as indistinguishable.

In the PCR, 60 Vbeta and 13 Jbeta primers were used. The method was immunoSEQ multiplex PCR; TCRdb's version includes in-frame clones alone and lacks a portion of them. The sample holds around 220,000 clones, 60% to 85% seen once. Trimming stripped 7 bases from V and 7 bases from J, with 17 bases between. CDR1 is SGHTA and CDR2 is FQGNSA in the germline V gene. The CDR3 runs to 13 residues. Points on this clone: Its target is not known.

V is TRBV7-2 and J is TRBJ2-7; the D gene is possibly TRBD1 (5 bases). Sequencing input: PBMCs. This TCR was recovered from a man between 40 and 49 years old in good health and CMV-seronegative. CDR3: CASNSDGAGEQYF. CDR3 bases: TGTGCCAGCAACTCCGATGGGGCAGGGGAGCAGTACTTC. Full variable domain (remainder filled in from reference TRBV7-2 and TRBJ2-7): GAGVSQSPSNKVTEKGKDVELRCDPISGHTALYWYRQSLGQGLEFLIYFQGNSAPDKSGLPSDRFSAERTGGSVSTLTIQRTQQEDSAVYLCASNSDGAGEQYFGPGTRLTVT.